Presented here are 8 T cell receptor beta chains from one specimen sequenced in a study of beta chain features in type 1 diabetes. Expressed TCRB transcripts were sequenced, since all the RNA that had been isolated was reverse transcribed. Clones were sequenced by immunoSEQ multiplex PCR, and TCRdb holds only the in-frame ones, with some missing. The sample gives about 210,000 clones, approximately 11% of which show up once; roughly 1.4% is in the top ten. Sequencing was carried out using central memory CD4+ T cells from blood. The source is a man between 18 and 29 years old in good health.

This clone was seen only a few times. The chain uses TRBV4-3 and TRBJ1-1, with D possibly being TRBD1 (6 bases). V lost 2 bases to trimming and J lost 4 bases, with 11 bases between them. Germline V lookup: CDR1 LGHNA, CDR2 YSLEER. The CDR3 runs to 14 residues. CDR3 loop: CASSQTGLGTEAFF. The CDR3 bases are TGCGCCAGCAGCCAAACAGGGTTGGGCACTGAAGCTTTCTTT.

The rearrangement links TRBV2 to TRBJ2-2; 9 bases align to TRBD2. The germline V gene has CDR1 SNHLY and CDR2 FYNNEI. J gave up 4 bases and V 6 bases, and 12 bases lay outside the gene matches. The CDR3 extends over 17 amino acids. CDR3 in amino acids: CASRNSGTSRGTGELFF. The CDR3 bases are TGTGCCAGCAGGAATTCCGGGACTAGCCGGGGCACCGGGGAGCTGTTTTTT.

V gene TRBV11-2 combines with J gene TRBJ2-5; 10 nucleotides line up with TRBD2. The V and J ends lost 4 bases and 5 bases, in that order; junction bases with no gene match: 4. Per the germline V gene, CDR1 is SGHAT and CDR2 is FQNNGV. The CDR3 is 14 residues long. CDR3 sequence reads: CASSSTSGTETQYF. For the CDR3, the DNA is TGTGCCAGCAGCTCCACTAGCGGGACCGAGACCCAGTACTTC.

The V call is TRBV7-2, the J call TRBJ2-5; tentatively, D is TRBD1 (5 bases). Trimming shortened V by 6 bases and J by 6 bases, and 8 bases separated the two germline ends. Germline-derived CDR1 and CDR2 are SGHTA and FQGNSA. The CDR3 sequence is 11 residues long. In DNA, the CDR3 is TGTGCCAGCAGGTCAGGGAAGACCCAGTACTTC. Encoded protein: CASRSGKTQYF.

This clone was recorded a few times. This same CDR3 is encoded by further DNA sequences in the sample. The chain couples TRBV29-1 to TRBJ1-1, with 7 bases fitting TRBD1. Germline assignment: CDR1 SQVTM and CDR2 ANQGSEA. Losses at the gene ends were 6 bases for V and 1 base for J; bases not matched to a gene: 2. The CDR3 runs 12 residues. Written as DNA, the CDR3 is TGCAGCGTCCGGACAGGGAACACTGAAGCTTTCTTT. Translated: CSVRTGNTEAFF.

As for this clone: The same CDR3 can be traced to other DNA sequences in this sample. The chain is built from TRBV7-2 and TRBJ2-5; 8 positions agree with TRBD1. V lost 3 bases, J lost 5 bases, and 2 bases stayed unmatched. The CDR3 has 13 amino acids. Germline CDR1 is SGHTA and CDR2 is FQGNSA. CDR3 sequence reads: CASSFNRGETQYF. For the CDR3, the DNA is TGTGCCAGCAGCTTCAACAGGGGGGAGACCCAGTACTTC.

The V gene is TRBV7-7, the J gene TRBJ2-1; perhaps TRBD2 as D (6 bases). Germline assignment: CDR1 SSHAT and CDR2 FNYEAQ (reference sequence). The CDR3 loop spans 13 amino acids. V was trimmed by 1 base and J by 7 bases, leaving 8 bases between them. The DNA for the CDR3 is TGTGCCAGCAGCTTAGGCGGGGAAAATGAGCAGTTCTTC. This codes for CASSLGGENEQFF.

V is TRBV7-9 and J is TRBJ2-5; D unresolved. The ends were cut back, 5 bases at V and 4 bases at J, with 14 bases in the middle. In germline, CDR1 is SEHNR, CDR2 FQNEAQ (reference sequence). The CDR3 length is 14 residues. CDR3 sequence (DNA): TGTGCCAGCAGCCTTCGGGCAGGCCCAGAGACCCAGTACTTC. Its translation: CASSLRAGPETQYF.